This TCR beta chain derives from a study of cytomegalovirus exposure and HLA in healthy donors. PCR primers comprised 60 Vbeta and 13 Jbeta primers. Method: immunoSEQ multiplex PCR; TCRdb's copy keeps in-frame clones and lacks some. The sample totals about 130,000 clones. In germline, CDR1 is SGHTA, CDR2 FQGNSA. The CDR3 is 16 amino acids. The V and J ends lost 1 base and 7 bases respectively, with 19 bases between them. The material sequenced was PBMCs. This sequence was found in a man younger than 30 in good health and CMV-seronegative. The chain combines TRBV7-2 with TRBJ1-1, with D hard to call. The DNA for the CDR3 is TGTGCCAGCAGCTTAGTCCCAGGTATGGTTAATCTTGAAGCTTTCTTT. This translates into CASSLVPGMVNLEAFF.